This paragraph covers one T cell receptor beta chain sequence. Antigen: not known. Germline V gives CDR1 SGDLS, CDR2 YYNGEE. V lost 4 bases to trimming and J lost 2 bases; unmatched junction nucleotides: 5. CDR3 length: 14 residues. 5'RACE primed from the constant segment yielded TCR alpha and TCR beta cDNA libraries bearing sample barcodes and UMIs. TCRdb re-analysed the 5' RACE reads in MiXCR, keeping a single row per CDR3 protein. The sample comprises about 200,000 distinct CDR3 sequences, 15% to 20% of which are singletons, and roughly 2.3% rests with the top ten. The data are from a study of T-cell memory formation after mild COVID-19. Points from the study as a whole: Clones that contracted from day 15 to 85 had balanced CD4/CD8; later expanders were CD4+ biased.

The rearrangement uses TRBV9 and TRBJ2-5, with 7 bases aligning to TRBD2. The sequence derives from an adult woman who had mild COVID-19 (a few samples of this study predate the infection). Cell type and time point are not known. Sequenced sample: PBMCs or a T cell subset sorted from them (not recorded which). The CDR3 loop is CASSLTSVQETQYF. Written as DNA, the CDR3 is TGTGCCAGCAGCCTTACTAGCGTTCAAGAGACCCAGTACTTC.